The clone carrying this T cell receptor (beta chain) was recorded a few times. Its antigen remains unidentified. The data are from a study of cytomegalovirus exposure and HLA in healthy donors. Primers for the PCR totalled 60 Vbeta and 13 Jbeta. Only in-frame clones appear in the TCRdb table, and some are missing; sequencing was by immunoSEQ multiplex PCR. The sample has hundreds of thousands of clones, roughly 82% seen once. Germline CDR1 and CDR2: MDHEN and SYDVKM. Trimming removed 7 bases at V and 3 bases at J, with 21 bases between. This CDR3 comprises 16 residues. The study's findings and limits: Cytomegalovirus status was reportedly diagnosed by the classifier with high specificity and sensitivity.

Sequences were obtained from PBMCs. The chain uses TRBV28 and TRBJ1-1; perhaps TRBD1 as D (6 bases). The receptor was derived from a man aged 35 to 55 in good health and CMV-seropositive. The CDR3 loop is CASKIHGQGRDTEAFF. CDR3 DNA: TGTGCCAGCAAAATACACGGTCAGGGGAGGGACACTGAAGCTTTCTTT.